The 10 T cell receptor beta chains below come from one sample, sequenced in a study of cytomegalovirus exposure and HLA in healthy donors. The PCR used 60 Vbeta and 13 Jbeta primers. Method: immunoSEQ multiplex PCR; TCRdb's copy keeps in-frame clones and lacks some. The sample shows some 130,000 clones, approximately 85% of them seen only once. Specimen: PBMCs. The source is a boy aged 5-17 years in good health and CMV-seronegative.

To note about this clone: Other DNA sequences of this sample code for an identical CDR3. The chain combines TRBV7-6 with TRBJ2-1; TRBD2 agrees at 10 bases. The germline CDR1 and CDR2 sequences are SGHVS and FNYEAQ. This CDR3 comprises 14 residues. The trim removed 1 base at V and 6 bases at J, leaving 0 bases unmatched. This CDR3 reads CASSLGTSGNEQFF. In nucleotides, the CDR3 is TGTGCCAGCAGCTTAGGGACTAGCGGCAATGAGCAGTTCTTC.

This chain joins TRBV10-3 and TRBJ1-2; 11 nucleotides line up with TRBD1. This CDR3 is built from 15 residues. CDR1 and CDR2 from the germline V gene are ENHRY and SYGVKD. V was clipped by 3 bases and J by 5 bases; unmatched bases: 5. The CDR3 DNA is TGTGCCATCAGTGACTGGACAGGGGGCGAATATGGCTACACCTTC. It codes for CAISDWTGGEYGYTF.

V usage is TRBV7-2 and J usage is TRBJ1-6, with D possibly matching TRBD1 (6 bases). The CDR3 consists of 16 residues. Germline CDR1 SGHTA, CDR2 FQGNSA. V lost 3 bases, J lost 1 base, and 10 bases lay in between. CDR3 DNA sequence: TGTGCCAGCAGCTTTGTAGGGGGTTCCTATAATTCACCCCTCCACTTT. Amino acid sequence: CASSFVGGSYNSPLHF.

This clone was seen a single time. The V call is TRBV5-4, the J call TRBJ2-5; a possible D gene is TRBD1 (6 bases). The V gene's germline CDR1 is SGHNT and CDR2 YYREEE (reference sequence). The V and J ends lost 5 bases and 2 bases respectively, with 7 bases between them. The CDR3 contains 12 residues. CDR3 protein: CASSGTQETQYF. CDR3 nucleotides: TGTGCCAGCAGTGGGACACAAGAGACCCAGTACTTC.

Turning to this clone: At one of its ends the junction is not consistent with the germline gene, which may arise from a read error. The chain couples TRBV4-3 to TRBJ1-2; D unclear. The germline V gene has CDR1 LGHNA and CDR2 YSLEER. This CDR3 has 15 amino acids. This CDR3 is CASSQERYTPYGYPF. Written as DNA, the CDR3 is TGCGCCAGCAGCCAAGAGAGGTACACTCCTTATGGCTACCCCTTC.

This clone has more than one count but fewer than ten. J is TRBJ1-1 and V is TRBV4-1, with TRBD1 matching 7 bases. The junction had 6 bases not matched to a gene; V was cut back by 6 bases and J by 2 bases. The CDR3 has 14 amino acids. The germline V gene encodes CDR1 MGHRA and CDR2 YSYEKL. The CDR3 loop is CASSRDSTNTEAFF. The DNA of the CDR3 is TGCGCCAGCAGTCGGGACAGTACCAACACTGAAGCTTTCTTT.

On this clone: Sequence at one end of the junction differs from germline and may be a read error. The chain joins TRBV6-5 to TRBJ1-2, with D unclear. This CDR3 is built from 12 residues. Germline V gives CDR1 MNHEY, CDR2 SVGAGI. CDR3 protein: CASSFKGSGYPF. Here the CDR3 DNA reads TGTGCCAGCAGTTTTAAAGGGAGTGGCTACCCCTTC.

The V call is TRBV5-1, the J call TRBJ2-5; D may be TRBD1 (5 bases). CDR1 is SGHRS, CDR2 YFSETQ, per germline. The V gene lost 4 bases and the J gene lost 5 bases, with 12 bases spanning the gap. The CDR3 is 13 amino acids. CDR3: CASSPQGRETQYF. In DNA form, the CDR3 reads TGCGCCAGCAGCCCCCAGGGCAGGGAGACCCAGTACTTC.

This clone showed up just once. The genes are TRBV7-2 and TRBJ1-2; D might be TRBD1 (6 bases). V was pared by 4 bases and J by 4 bases, with 13 bases between. CDR3 length equals 14 residues. Germline V lookup: CDR1 SGHTA, CDR2 FQGNSA. The CDR3 protein is CASSSDRGAYGYTF. In nucleotides, the CDR3 is TGTGCCAGCAGCTCGGACAGAGGGGCCTATGGCTACACCTTC.

The chain recombines TRBV13 with TRBJ1-2; 8 nucleotides match TRBD1. Unmatched junction bases numbered 4, after V lost 5 bases and J lost 5 bases. CDR3 size: 13 residues. CDR1 PRHDT and CDR2 FYEKMQ come from the germline V gene (reference sequence). CDR3 in amino acids: CASSRQGLYGYTF. The CDR3 DNA sequence: TGTGCCAGCAGCCGACAGGGGTTATATGGCTACACCTTC.